This T cell receptor beta chain derives from a study of T cell changes during pregnancy in multiple sclerosis. Generated by immunoSEQ multiplex PCR, the TCRdb table keeps only in-frame clones and is missing some. This sample has about 38,000 clones, with roughly 90% found just once. A single count supports this clone. CDR1 is KGHSH and CDR2 is LQKENI in the germline V gene. V lost 3 bases to trimming and J lost 4 bases, with 19 bases between them. This CDR3 spans 17 amino acids. The sequence was collected from a female donor with multiple sclerosis, enrolled in a pregnancy study. V usage is TRBV18 and J usage is TRBJ2-1; possibly TRBD2 for D (5 bases). Sequencing used CD4+ T cells from peripheral blood mononuclear cells, obtained in the second trimester of pregnancy. This chain's CDR3 is CASSPSFSGRRYNEQFF. CDR3 in DNA: TGTGCCAGCTCACCTTCTTTCAGCGGCAGAAGGTACAATGAGCAGTTCTTC.